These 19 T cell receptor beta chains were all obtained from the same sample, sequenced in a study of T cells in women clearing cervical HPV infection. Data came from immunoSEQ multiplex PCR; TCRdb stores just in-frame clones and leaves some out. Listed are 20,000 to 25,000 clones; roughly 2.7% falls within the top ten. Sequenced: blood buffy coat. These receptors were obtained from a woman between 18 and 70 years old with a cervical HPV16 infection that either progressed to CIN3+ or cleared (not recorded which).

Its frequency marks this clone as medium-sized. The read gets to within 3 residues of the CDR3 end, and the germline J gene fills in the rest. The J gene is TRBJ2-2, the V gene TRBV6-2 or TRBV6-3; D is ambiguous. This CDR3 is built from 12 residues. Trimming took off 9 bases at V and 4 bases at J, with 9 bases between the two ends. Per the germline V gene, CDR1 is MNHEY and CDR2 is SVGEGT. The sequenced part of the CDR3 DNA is TGTGCCAGTGACTCTAGCACCGGGGAG. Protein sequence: CASDSSTGE. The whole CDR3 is CASDSSTGELFF.

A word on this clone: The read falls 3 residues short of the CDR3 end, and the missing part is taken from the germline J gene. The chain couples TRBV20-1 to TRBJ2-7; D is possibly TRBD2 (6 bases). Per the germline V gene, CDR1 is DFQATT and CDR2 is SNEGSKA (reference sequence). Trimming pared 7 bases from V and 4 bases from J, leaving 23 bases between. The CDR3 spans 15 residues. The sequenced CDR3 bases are TGCAGTGTTCCTAGTGCCAGCGGGTCCCGTTACGAG. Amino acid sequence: CSVPSASGSRYE. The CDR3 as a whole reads CSVPSASGSRYEQYF.

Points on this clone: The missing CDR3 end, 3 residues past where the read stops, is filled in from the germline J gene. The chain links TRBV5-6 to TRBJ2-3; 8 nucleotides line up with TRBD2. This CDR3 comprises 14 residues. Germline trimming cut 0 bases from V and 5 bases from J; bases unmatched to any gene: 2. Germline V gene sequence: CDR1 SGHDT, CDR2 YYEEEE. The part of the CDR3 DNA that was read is TGTGCCAGCAGCTTGGGGCTAGCGGGAGATACG. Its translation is CASSLGLAGDT. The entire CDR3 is CASSLGLAGDTQYF.

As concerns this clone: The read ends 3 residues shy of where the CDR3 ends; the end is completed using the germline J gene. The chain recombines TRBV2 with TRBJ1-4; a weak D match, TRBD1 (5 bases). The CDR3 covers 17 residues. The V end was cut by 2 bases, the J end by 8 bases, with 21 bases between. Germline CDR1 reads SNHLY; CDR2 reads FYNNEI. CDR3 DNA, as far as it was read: TGTGCCAGCAGTGAACCCCGCGAGGGGTCCCGAGGAGAAAAA. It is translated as CASSEPREGSRGEK. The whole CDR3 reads CASSEPREGSRGEKLFF. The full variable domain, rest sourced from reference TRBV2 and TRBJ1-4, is EPEVTQTPSHQVTQMGQEVILRCVPISNHLYFYWYRQILGQKVEFLVSFYNNEISEKSEIFDDQFSVERPDGSNFTLKIRSTKLEDSAMYFCASSEPREGSRGEKLFFGSGTQLSVL.

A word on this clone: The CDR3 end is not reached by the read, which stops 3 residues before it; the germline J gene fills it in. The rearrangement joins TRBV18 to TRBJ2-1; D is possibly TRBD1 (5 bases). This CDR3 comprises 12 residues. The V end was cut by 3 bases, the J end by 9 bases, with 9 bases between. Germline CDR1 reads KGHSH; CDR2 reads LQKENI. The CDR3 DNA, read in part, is TGTGCCAGCTCACCTCTGACAGCTGAG. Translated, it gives CASSPLTAE. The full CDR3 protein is CASSPLTAEQFF.

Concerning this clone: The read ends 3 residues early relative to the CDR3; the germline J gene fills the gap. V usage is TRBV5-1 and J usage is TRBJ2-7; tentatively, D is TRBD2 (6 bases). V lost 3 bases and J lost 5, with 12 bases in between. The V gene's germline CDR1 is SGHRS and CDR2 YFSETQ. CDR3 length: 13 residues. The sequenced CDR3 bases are TGCGCCAGCAGCTGGGACTGGGGGGACGAG. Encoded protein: CASSWDWGDE. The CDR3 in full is CASSWDWGDEQYF. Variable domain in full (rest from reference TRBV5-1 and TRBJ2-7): KAGVTQTPRYLIKTRGQQVTLSCSPISGHRSVSWYQQTPGQGLQFLFEYFSETQRNKGNFPGRFSGRQFSNSRSEMNVSTLELGDSALYLCASSWDWGDEQYFGPGTRLTVT.

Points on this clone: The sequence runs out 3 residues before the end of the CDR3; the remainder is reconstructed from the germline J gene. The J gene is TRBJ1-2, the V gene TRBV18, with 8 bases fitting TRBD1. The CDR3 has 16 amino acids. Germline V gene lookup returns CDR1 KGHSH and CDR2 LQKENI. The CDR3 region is CASSPDLRQGTYDYTF. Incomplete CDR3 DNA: TGTGCCAGCTCACCCGATCTCCGACAGGGGACCTACGAC.

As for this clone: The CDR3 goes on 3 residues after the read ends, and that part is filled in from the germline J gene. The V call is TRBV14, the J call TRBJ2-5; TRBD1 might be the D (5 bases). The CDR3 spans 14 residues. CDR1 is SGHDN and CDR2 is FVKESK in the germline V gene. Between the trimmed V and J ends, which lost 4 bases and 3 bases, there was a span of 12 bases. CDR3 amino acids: CASSPPTEKETQYF. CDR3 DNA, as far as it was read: TGTGCCAGCAGCCCCCCGACAGAAAAAGAGACC.

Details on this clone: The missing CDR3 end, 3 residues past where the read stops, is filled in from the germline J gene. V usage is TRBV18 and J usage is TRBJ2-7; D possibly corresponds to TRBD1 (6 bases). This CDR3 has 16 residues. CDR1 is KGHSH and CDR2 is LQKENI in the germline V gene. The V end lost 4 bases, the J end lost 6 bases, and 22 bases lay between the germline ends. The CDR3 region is CASSRSGDTLLGEQYF. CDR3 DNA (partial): TGTGCCAGCTCACGATCAGGGGACACCCTTCTGGGCGAG.

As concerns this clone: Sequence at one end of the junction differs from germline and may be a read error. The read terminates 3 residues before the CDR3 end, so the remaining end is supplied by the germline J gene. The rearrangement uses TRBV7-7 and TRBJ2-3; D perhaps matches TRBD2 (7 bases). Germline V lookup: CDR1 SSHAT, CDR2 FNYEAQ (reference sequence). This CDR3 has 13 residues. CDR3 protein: CASSLGGRETQYF. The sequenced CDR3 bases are TGTGCTAGCAGCTTGGGGGGGCGGGAGACG.

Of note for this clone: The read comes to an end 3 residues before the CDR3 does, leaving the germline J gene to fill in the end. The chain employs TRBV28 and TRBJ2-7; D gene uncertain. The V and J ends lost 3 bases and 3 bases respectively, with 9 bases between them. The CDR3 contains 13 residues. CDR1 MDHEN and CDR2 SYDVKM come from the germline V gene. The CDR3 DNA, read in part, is TGTGCCAGCAGTTTTCTCCTAAACTACGAG. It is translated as CASSFLLNYE. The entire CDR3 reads CASSFLLNYEQYF.

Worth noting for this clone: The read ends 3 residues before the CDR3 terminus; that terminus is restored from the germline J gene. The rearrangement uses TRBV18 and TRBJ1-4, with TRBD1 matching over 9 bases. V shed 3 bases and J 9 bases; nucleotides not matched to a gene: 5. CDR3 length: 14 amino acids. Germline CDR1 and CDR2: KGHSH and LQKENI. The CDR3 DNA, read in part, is TGTGCCAGCTCACCGGGACAGGGAATCAAAAAA. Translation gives CASSPGQGIKK. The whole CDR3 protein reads CASSPGQGIKKLFF.

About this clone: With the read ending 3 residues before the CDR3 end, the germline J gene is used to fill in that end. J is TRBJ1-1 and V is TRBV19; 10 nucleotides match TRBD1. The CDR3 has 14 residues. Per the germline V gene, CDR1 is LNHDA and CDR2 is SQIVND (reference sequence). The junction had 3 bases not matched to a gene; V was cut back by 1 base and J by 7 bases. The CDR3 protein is CASSIGGTGDEAFF. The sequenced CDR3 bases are TGTGCCAGTAGTATAGGGGGGACAGGGGATGAA.

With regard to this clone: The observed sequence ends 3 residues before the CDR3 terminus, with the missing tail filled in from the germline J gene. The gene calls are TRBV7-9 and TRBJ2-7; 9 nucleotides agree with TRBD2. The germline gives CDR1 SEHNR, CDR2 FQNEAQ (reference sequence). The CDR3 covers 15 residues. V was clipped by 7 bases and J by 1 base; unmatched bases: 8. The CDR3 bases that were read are TGTGCCAGCACCCCGCCGGGACTAGCATCCTACGAG. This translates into CASTPPGLASYE. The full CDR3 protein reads CASTPPGLASYEQYF.

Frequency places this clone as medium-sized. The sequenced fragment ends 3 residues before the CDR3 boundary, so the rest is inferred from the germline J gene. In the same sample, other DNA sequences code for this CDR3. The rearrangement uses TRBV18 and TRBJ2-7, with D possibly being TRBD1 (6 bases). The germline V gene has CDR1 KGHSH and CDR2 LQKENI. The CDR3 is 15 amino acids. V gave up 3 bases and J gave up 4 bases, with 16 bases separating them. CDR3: CASSPGTGHRYEQYF. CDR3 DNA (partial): TGTGCCAGCTCACCCGGCACAGGGCACAGGTACGAG.

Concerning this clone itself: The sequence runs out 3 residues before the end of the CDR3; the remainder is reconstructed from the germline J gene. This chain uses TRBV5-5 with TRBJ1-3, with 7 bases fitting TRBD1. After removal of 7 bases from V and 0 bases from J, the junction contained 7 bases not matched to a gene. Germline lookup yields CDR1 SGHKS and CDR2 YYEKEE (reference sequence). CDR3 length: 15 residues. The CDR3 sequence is CASLDRAFSGNTIYF. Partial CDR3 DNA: TGTGCCAGCTTAGACAGGGCTTTCTCTGGAAACACC.

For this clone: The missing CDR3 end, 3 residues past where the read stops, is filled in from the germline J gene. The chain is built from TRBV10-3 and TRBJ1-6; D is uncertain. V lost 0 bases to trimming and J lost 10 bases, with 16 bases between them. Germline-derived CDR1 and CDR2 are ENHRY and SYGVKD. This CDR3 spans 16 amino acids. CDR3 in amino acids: CAISESPPQVESPLHF. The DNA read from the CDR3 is TGTGCCATCAGTGAGTCACCGCCACAAGTTGAGTCACCC.

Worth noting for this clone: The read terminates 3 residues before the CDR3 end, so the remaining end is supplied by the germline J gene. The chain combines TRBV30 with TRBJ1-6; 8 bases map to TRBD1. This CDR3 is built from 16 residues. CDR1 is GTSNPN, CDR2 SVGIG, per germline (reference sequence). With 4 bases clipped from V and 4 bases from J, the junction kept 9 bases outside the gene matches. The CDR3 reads CAWKAGGLRYNSPLHF. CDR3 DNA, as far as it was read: TGTGCCTGGAAGGCAGGGGGCCTTAGGTATAATTCACCC.

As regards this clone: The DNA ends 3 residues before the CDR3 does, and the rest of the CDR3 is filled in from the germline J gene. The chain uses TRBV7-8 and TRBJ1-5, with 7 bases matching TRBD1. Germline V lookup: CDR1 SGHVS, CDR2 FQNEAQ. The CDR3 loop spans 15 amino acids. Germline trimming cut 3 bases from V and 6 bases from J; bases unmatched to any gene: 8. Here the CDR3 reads CASSLDRQGTQPQHF. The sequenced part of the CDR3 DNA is TGTGCCAGCAGCTTGGACAGACAGGGAACTCAGCCC. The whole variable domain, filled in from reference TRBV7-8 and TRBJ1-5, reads GAGVSQSPRYKVAKRGQDVALRCDPISGHVSLFWYQQALGQGPEFLTYFQNEAQLDKSGLPSDRFFAERPEGSVSTLKIQRTQQEDSAVYLCASSLDRQGTQPQHFGDGTRLSIL.